This T cell receptor beta chain was recovered during a study of identical twins. MiXCR was run by TCRdb on the 5' RACE reads, yielding one entry per CDR3 protein. The data contain under 500,000 distinct CDR3 sequences, 14% of them singletons. The V and J ends lost 2 bases and 1 base respectively, with 12 bases between them. This CDR3 contains 15 residues. From germline, CDR1 is SGHTS and CDR2 YDEGEE. Another study also made use of these data, one on yellow fever vaccine responses in identical twins.

The gene calls are TRBV5-8 and TRBJ1-1, with D possibly TRBD1 on 5 matching bases. The TCR was taken from a woman aged 18-30 years in good health. The specimen was CD4+ T cells sorted from blood. The CDR3 bases are TGTGCCAGCAGCTTCGTCCGGGGCGCGAACACTGAAGCTTTCTTT. The encoded protein is CASSFVRGANTEAFF.